This is a list of T cell receptor beta chains from one sample in a study of T cells in Graves' hyperthyroidism and ophthalmopathy. One entry per CDR3 protein, called by TCRdb with MiXCR from the multiplex PCR reads. The sample gives about 840,000 distinct CDR3 sequences, about 38% of which show up once; 7% to 10% is in the top ten. Sequenced: blood. These receptors originate from a man younger than 35 with Graves' hyperthyroidism. The CDR3 runs from the conserved cysteine through the conserved F or W. D genes are given only for firm matches.

.	TRBJ2-5	TRBV7-9	CASSFLSAEETQYF
TRBD1	TRBJ2-6	TRBV5-1	CASSPGTDSGANVLTF
TRBD1	TRBJ1-1	TRBV10-3	CGSGTGHTEAFF
TRBD2	TRBJ2-2	TRBV5-1	CASSARLAGGSGELFF
TRBD2	TRBJ2-2	TRBV7-3	CASSLTGLAVNTGELFF
TRBD2	TRBJ2-7	TRBV20-1	CSASSGGLGWEQYF
TRBD2	TRBJ2-7	TRBV5-1	CASSGLAGGNYEQYF
.	TRBJ1-1	TRBV7-2	CASSPSQGGTEAFF
TRBD2	TRBJ2-7	TRBV7-9	CASSFGLARAEQYF
TRBD2	TRBJ2-7	TRBV20-1	CSAPDVAGLTYEQYF
.	TRBJ2-7	TRBV10-1	CASTTNQGTPYEQYF
TRBD2	TRBJ2-2	TRBV7-6	CASSVTSAGGTGGLFF
.	TRBJ2-7	TRBV29-1	CSVEDFYEQYF
.	TRBJ1-2	TRBV6-1	CASKGIYGYTF
TRBD1	TRBJ2-2	TRBV6-5	CASSYQGASTGELFF
TRBD1	TRBJ1-5	TRBV2	CASRAGTGHREDQPQHF
.	TRBJ2-1	TRBV7-2	CASSYIQGPGNEQFF
.	TRBJ1-2	TRBV9	CASSGGEGGYTF
.	TRBJ1-1	TRBV11-2	CASSLEGARGTEAFF
TRBD1	TRBJ1-5	TRBV19	CASSRGQGENQPQHF
.	TRBJ1-1	TRBV5-4	CASSLREGSTEAFF
.	TRBJ1-6	TRBV10-1	CAPTGTTKPYNSPLHF
.	TRBJ2-7	TRBV5-1	CASSSRGLGSSYEQYF
.	TRBJ1-1	TRBV19	CASTMAFF
TRBD2	TRBJ2-2	TRBV15	CATSQNLAGTSENTGELFF
.	TRBJ1-4	TRBV2	CASSESSGNEKLFF
.	TRBJ1-5	TRBV19	CASSIDGGSVGQPQHF
.	TRBJ2-7	TRBV6-2/TRBV6-3	CASSYSMVGGLYEQYF
.	TRBJ1-2	TRBV7-9	CASSPRVANYGYTF
.	TRBJ1-1	TRBV20-1	CSARGSRGTFF
.	TRBJ2-3	TRBV10-3	CASSYALHTDTQYF
.	TRBJ2-5	TRBV24-1	CATSDSQGRETQYF
.	TRBJ2-6	TRBV19	CASREVGASGANVLTF
.	TRBJ1-1	TRBV15	CATSRDKAEAFF
.	TRBJ1-1	TRBV7-2	CASSQVLMNTEAFF
.	TRBJ2-7	TRBV4-3	CASSQGLDSSKDQYF
.	TRBJ1-1	TRBV20-1	CSARVTPNTEAFF
.	TRBJ1-4	TRBV7-9	CASSPRGREKLFF
TRBD1	TRBJ1-4	TRBV7-2	CASSLGRGRSEKLFF
.	TRBJ1-6	TRBV29-1	CSGSRGLNSPLHF
TRBD1	TRBJ1-2	TRBV25-1	CASSVPGQGKRGYTF
.	TRBJ1-2	TRBV20-1	CSARETPWGGYTF
TRBD1	TRBJ1-1	TRBV5-5	CASSLDGTGSEAFF
.	TRBJ1-1	TRBV29-1	CSGRQLDTEAFF
TRBD2	TRBJ2-7	TRBV10-2	CASSQIRGGALSSYEQYF
.	TRBJ1-4	TRBV5-6	CASSQGGVVGKLFF
.	TRBJ2-5	TRBV5-1	CASSRTRGETQYF
.	TRBJ2-7	TRBV6-2/TRBV6-3	CASSYGHSYEQYF
.	TRBJ2-7	TRBV10-3	CAIMGLNSYEQYF
TRBD1	TRBJ1-5	TRBV5-6	CASRRRDRNQPQHF
.	TRBJ2-7	TRBV9	CASSVEASGGSGEQYF
.	TRBJ1-2	TRBV10-3	CAISGTEYYGYTF
.	TRBJ2-5	TRBV7-3	CASSQDRVTIGQETQYF